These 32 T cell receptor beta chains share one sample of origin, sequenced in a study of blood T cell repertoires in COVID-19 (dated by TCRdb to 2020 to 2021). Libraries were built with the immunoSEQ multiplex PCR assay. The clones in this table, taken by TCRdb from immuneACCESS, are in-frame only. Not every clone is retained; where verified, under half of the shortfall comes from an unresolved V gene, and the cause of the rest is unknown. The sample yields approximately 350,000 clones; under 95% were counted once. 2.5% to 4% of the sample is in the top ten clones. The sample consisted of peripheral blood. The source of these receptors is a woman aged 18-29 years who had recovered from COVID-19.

The CDR3 nucleotides are TGTGCCAGCACGGTCCCCATGAACACTGAAGCTTTCTTT. It translates to CASTVPMNTEAFF. This sequence joins TRBV6-5 and TRBJ1-1; D is ambiguous. CDR1 is MNHEY, CDR2 SVGAGI, per germline. Trimming took 7 bases from V and 0 from J, leaving 9 bases between them. This CDR3 contains 13 residues.

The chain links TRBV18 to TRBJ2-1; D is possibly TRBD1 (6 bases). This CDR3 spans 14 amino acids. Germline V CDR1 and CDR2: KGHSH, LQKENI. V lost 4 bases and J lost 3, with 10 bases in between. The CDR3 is CASSRNRDYNEQFF. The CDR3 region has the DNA TGTGCCAGCTCACGGAACAGGGACTACAATGAGCAGTTCTTC.

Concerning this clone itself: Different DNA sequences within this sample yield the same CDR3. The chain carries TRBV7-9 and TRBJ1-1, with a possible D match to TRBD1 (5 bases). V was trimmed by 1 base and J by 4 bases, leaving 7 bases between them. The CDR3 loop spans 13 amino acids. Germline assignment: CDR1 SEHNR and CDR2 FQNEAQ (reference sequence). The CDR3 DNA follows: TGTGCCAGCAGCTTAGGAGACAGCACTGAAGCTTTCTTT. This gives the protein CASSLGDSTEAFF.

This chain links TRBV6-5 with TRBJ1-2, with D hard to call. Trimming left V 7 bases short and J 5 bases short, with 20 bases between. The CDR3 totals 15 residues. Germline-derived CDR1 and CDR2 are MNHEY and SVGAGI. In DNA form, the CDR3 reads TGTGCCAGCATTCCCCTTAGGACGGGGAGATATGGCTACACCTTC. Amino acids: CASIPLRTGRYGYTF.

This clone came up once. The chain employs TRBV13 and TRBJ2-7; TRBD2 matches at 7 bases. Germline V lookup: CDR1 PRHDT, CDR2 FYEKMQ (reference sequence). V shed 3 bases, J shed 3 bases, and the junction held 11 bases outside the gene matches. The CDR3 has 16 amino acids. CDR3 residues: CASSFSLAGRSYEQYV. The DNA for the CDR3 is TGTGCCAGCAGCTTCTCATTAGCGGGCCGGAGCTACGAGCAGTACGTC.

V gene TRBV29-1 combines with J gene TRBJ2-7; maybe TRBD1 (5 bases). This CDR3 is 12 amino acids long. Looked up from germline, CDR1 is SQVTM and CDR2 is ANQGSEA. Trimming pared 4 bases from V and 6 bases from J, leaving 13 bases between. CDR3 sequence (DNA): TGCAGCGTTGTGGGGCAGGGAAGCGAGCAGTACGTC. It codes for CSVVGQGSEQYV.

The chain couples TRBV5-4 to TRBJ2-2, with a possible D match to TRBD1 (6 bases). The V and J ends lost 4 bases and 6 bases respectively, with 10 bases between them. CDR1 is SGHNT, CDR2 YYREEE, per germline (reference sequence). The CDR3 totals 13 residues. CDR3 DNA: TGTGCCAGCAGCCTAACAGGGTCCGGGGAGCTGTTTTTT. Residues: CASSLTGSGELFF.

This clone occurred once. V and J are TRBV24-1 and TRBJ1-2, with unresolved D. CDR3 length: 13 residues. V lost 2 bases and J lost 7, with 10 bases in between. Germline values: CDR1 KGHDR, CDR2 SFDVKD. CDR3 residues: CATSDYSTGGYTF. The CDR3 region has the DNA TGTGCCACCAGTGATTACAGTACCGGTGGCTACACCTTC.

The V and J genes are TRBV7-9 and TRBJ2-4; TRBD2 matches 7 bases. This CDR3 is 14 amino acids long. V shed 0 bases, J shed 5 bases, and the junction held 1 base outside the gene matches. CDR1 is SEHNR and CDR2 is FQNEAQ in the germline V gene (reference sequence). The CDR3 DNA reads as TGTGCCAGCAGCTTAGCGGGAGGGGAAAACATTCAGTACTTC. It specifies CASSLAGGENIQYF.

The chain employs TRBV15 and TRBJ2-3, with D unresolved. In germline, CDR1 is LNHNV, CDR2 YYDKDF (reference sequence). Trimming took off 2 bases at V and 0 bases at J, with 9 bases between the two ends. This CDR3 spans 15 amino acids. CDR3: CATSRQLTSTDTQYF. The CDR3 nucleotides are TGTGCCACCAGCAGACAACTGACAAGCACAGATACGCAGTATTTT.

The CDR3 sequence is CASSEGNILTYEQYV. CDR3 nucleotides: TGTGCCAGCAGTGAAGGGAACATACTAACCTACGAGCAGTACGTC. The chain joins TRBV2 to TRBJ2-7; no reliable D call. The CDR3 runs to 15 residues. Trimming took off 1 base at V and 2 bases at J, with 12 bases between the two ends. The V gene's germline CDR1 is SNHLY and CDR2 FYNNEI.

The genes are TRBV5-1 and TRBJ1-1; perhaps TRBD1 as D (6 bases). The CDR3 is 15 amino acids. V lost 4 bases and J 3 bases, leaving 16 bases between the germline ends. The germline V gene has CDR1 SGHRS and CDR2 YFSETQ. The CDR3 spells CASSRPGQGDTEAFF. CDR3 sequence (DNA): TGCGCCAGCAGCAGACCGGGACAAGGGGACACTGAAGCTTTCTTT. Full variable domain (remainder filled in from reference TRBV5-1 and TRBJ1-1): KAGVTQTPRYLIKTRGQQVTLSCSPISGHRSVSWYQQTPGQGLQFLFEYFSETQRNKGNFPGRFSGRQFSNSRSEMNVSTLELGDSALYLCASSRPGQGDTEAFFGQGTRLTVV.

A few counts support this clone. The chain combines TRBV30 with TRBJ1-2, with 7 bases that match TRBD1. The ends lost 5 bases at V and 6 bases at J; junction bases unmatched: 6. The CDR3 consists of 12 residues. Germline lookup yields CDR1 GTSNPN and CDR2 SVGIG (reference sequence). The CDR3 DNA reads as TGTGCCTGGGGGGACAGTCCCGATGGCTACACCTTC. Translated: CAWGDSPDGYTF.

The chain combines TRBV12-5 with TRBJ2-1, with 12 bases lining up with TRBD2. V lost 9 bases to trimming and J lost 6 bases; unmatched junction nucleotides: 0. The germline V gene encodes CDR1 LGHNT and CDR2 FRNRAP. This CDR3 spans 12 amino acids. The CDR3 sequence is CARGLAGNEQFF. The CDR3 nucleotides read TGTGCTAGGGGACTAGCGGGCAATGAGCAGTTCTTC. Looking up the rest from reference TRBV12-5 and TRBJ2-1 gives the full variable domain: DARVTQTPRHKVTEMGQEVTMRCQPILGHNTVFWYRQTMMQGLELLAYFRNRAPLDDSGMPKDRFSAEMPDATLATLKIQPSEPRDSAVYFCARGLAGNEQFFGPGTRLTVL.

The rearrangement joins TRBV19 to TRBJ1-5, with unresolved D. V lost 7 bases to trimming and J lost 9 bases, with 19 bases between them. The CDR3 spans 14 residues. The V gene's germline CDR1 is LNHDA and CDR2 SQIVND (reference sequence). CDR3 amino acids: CASTDPGYHTPQHF. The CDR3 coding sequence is TGTGCCAGTACCGACCCCGGGTATCATACGCCCCAGCATTTT.

CDR3 in amino acids: CASSLQGGSYGYTF. The CDR3 nucleotides read TGCGCCAGCAGCTTACAGGGTGGGTCCTATGGCTACACCTTC. This chain connects TRBV5-1 to TRBJ1-2; D might be TRBD1 (6 bases). The CDR3 runs to 14 residues. In germline, CDR1 is SGHRS, CDR2 YFSETQ. V lost 2 bases and J 4 bases, leaving 12 bases between the germline ends.

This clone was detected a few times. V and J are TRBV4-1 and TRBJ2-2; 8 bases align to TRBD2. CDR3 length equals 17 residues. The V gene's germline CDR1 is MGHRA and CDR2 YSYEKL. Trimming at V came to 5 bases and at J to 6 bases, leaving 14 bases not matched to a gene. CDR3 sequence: CASSGDRGAGGAGELFF. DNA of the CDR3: TGCGCCAGCAGCGGGGACCGCGGGGCGGGAGGCGCCGGGGAGCTGTTTTTT.

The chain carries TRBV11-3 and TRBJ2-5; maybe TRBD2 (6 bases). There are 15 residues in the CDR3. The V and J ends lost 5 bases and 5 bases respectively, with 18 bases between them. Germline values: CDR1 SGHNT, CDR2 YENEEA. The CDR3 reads CASSHGGELGETQYF. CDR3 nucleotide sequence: TGTGCCAGCAGCCATGGAGGGGAGCTAGGGGAGACCCAGTACTTC.

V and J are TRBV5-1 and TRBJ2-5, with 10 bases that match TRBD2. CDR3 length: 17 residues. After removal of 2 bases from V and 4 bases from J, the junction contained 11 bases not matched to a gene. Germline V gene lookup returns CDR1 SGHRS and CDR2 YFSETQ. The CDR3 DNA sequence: TGCGCCAGCAGCTTCCTTCCCAGCGGGAGGGTACCAGAGACCCAGTACTTC. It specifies CASSFLPSGRVPETQYF.

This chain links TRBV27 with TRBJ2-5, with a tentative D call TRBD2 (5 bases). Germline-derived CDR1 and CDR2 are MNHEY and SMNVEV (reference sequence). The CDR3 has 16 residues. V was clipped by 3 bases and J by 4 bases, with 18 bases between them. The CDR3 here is CASSFIRGTSRETQYF. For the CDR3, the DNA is TGTGCCAGCAGTTTCATTCGGGGAACCTCCAGAGAGACCCAGTACTTC.

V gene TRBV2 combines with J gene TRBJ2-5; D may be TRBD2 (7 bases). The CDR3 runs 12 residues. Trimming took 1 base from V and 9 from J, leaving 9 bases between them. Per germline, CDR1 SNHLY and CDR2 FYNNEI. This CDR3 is CASSEGEGAQYF. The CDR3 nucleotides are TGTGCCAGCAGTGAAGGGGAGGGGGCCCAGTACTTC.

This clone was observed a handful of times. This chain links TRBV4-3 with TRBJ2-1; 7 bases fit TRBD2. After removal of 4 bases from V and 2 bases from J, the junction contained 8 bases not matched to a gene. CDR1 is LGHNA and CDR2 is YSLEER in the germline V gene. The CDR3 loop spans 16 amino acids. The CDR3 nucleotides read TGCGCCAGCAGCCTCAGCCCCGGGACTACCTACAATGAGCAGTTCTTC. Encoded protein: CASSLSPGTTYNEQFF.

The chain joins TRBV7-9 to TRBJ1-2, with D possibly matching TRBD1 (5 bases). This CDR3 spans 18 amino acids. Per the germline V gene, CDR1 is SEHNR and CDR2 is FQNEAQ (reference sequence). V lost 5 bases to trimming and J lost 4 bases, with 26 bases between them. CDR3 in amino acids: CASSMDRDSERVRYGYTF. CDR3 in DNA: TGTGCCAGCAGCATGGACCGGGACTCTGAAAGGGTTCGCTATGGCTACACCTTC.

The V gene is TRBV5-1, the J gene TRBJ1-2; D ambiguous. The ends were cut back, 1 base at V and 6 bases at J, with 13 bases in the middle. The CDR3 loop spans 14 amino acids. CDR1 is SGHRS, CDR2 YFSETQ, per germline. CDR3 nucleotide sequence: TGCGCCAGCAGCTTGTCCAGGTCAAAGGATGGCTACACCTTC. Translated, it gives CASSLSRSKDGYTF.

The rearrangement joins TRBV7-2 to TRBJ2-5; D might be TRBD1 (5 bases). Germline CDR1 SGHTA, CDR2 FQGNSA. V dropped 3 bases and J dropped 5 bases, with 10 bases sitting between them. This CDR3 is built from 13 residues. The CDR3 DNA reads TGTGCCAGCAGCTTCCAGGGTGTGGAGACCCAGTACTTC. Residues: CASSFQGVETQYF. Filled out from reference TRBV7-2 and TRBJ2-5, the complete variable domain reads GAGVSQSPSNKVTEKGKDVELRCDPISGHTALYWYRQSLGQGLEFLIYFQGNSAPDKSGLPSDRFSAERTGGSVSTLTIQRTQQEDSAVYLCASSFQGVETQYFGPGTRLLVL.

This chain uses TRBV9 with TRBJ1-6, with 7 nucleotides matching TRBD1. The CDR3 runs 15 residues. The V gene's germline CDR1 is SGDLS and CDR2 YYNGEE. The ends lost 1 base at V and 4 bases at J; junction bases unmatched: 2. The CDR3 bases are TGTGCCAGCAGCGTACGGGACAGTTATAATTCACCCCTCCACTTT. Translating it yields CASSVRDSYNSPLHF.

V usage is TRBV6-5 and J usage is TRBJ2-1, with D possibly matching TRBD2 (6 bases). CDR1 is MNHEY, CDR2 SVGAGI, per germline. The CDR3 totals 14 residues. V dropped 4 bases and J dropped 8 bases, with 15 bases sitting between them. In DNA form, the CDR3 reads TGTGCCAGCAGTTCCCGTACTAGCCTCGATGAGCAGTTCTTC. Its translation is CASSSRTSLDEQFF.

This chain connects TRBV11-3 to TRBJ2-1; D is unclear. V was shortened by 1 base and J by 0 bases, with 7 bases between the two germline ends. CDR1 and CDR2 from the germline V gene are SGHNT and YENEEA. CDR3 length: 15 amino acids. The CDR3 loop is CASSLVAFSYNEQFF. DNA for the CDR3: TGTGCCAGCAGCTTAGTTGCGTTCTCCTACAATGAGCAGTTCTTC.

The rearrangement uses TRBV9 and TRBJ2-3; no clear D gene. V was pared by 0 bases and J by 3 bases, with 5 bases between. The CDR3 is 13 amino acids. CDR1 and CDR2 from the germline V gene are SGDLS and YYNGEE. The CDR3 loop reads CASSVAKTDTQYF. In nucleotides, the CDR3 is TGTGCCAGCAGCGTAGCTAAGACAGATACGCAGTATTTT.

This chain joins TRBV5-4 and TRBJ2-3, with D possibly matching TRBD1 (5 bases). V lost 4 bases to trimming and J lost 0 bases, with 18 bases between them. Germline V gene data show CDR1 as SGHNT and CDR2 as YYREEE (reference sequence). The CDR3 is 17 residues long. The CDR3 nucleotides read TGTGCCAGCAGCCCCTGGGGTGCAGGGTACAGCACAGATACGCAGTATTTT. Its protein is CASSPWGAGYSTDTQYF.

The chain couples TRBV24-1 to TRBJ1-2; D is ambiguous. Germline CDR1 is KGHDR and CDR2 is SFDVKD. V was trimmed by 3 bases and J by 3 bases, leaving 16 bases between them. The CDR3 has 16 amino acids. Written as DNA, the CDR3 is TGTGCCACCAGTGATCCACGGGCAGGAGGGTACTATGGCTACACCTTC. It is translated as CATSDPRAGGYYGYTF.

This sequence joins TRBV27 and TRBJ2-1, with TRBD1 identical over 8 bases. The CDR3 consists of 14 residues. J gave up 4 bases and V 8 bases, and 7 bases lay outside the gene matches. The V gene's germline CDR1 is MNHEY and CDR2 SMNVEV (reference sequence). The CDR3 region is CASARTGRYNEQFF. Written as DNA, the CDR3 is TGTGCCAGCGCTCGGACAGGGAGATACAATGAGCAGTTCTTC.